This is a list of T cell receptor beta chains from one sample in a study of cytomegalovirus exposure and HLA in healthy donors. Profiled with immunoSEQ multiplex PCR; TCRdb holds only in-frame clones, not every one. The profile shows fewer than 80,000 clones, roughly 80% of them singletons. The sample taken for sequencing was PBMCs. These receptors all come from a woman in her 40s in good health and CMV-seropositive. Each CDR3 is given with its conserved first and last residue. The order of the fields is CDR3 length, clone size, D gene, J gene, V gene, CDR3 DNA, CDR3 protein. The D gene is left open where the match is weak. Clone size is not always given. Where it is, it says once, few, many or a class for expanded clones.

length: 15
size: few
D: TRBD1
J: TRBJ2-3
V: TRBV7-8
DNA: TGTGCCAGCAGGAGGTACAGGGGTGGCACAGATACGCAGTATTTT
CDR3: CASRRYRGGTDTQYF

length: 15
size: NA
D: TRBD1
J: TRBJ2-7
V: TRBV6-5
DNA: TGTGCCAGCAGTATGGGACAGATCCTCTCCTACGAGCAGTACTTC
CDR3: CASSMGQILSYEQYF

length: 15
size: NA
D: NA
J: TRBJ1-5
V: TRBV6-1
DNA: TGTGCCAGCAGTACACAGGGTAATAGCAATCAGCCCCAGCATTTT
CDR3: CASSTQGNSNQPQHF

length: 14
size: once
D: TRBD1
J: TRBJ1-4
V: TRBV5-1
DNA: TGCGCCAGCAGCCAACAGGGGGCGGAAGAAAAACTGTTTTTT
CDR3: CASSQQGAEEKLFF

length: 15
size: NA
D: NA
J: TRBJ1-1
V: TRBV30
DNA: TGTGCCTGGAGTGTACGGGTGACGGTGAACACTGAAGCTTTCTTT
CDR3: CAWSVRVTVNTEAFF

length: 12
size: once
D: NA
J: TRBJ2-7
V: TRBV7-9
DNA: TGTTCCAGCAGCTTATTGCCTGCGGAGCAGTACTTC
CDR3: CSSSLLPAEQYF

length: 13
size: NA
D: NA
J: TRBJ1-1
V: TRBV6-5
DNA: TGTGCCAGCAGTTCAGACAGTAGCACTGAAGCTTTCTTT
CDR3: CASSSDSSTEAFF

length: 15
size: once
D: NA
J: TRBJ2-7
V: TRBV5-4
DNA: TGTGCCAGCAGCTTGAGTAGCGGACATTCCTACGAGCAGTACTTC
CDR3: CASSLSSGHSYEQYF

length: 14
size: NA
D: TRBD1
J: TRBJ2-5
V: TRBV18
DNA: TGTGCCAGCTCACCCGGACAGGGCCCGGAGACCCAGTACTTC
CDR3: CASSPGQGPETQYF

length: 13
size: NA
D: NA
J: TRBJ1-2
V: TRBV29-1
DNA: TGCAGCGCTCTTCCCAACAGGAACTATGGCTACACCTTC
CDR3: CSALPNRNYGYTF

length: 16
size: NA
D: TRBD2
J: TRBJ2-1
V: TRBV18
DNA: TGTGCCAGCTCACCCCCCGGGACTAGCGACTACAATGAGCAGTTCTTC
CDR3: CASSPPGTSDYNEQFF

length: 14
size: few
D: NA
J: TRBJ1-1
V: TRBV13
DNA: TGTGCCAGCAGCTTAGAAGGGGATAACACTGAAGCTTTCTTT
CDR3: CASSLEGDNTEAFF